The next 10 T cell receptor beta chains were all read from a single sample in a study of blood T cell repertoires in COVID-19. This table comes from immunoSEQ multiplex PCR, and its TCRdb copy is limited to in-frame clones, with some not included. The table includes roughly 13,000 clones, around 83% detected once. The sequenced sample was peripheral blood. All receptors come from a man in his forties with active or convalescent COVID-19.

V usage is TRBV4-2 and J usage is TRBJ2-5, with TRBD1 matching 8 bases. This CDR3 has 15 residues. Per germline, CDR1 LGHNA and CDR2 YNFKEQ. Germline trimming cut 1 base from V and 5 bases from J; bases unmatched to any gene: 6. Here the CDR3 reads CASSQGTGKYETQYF. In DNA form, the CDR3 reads TGTGCCAGCAGCCAAGGGACAGGGAAGTACGAGACCCAGTACTTC.

As DNA, the CDR3 is TGCGCCCTGCGGGAGATGGGCAATCAGCCCCAGCATTTT. Translation gives CALREMGNQPQHF. The rearrangement uses TRBV5-1 and TRBJ1-5, with D uncertain. The CDR3 is made up of 13 amino acids. Trimming left V 10 bases short and J 2 bases short, with 13 bases between. Germline assignment: CDR1 SGHRS and CDR2 YFSETQ.

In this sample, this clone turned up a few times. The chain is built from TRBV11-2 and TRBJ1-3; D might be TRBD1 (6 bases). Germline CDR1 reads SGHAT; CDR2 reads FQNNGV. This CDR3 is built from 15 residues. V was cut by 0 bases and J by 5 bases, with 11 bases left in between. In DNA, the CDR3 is TGTGCCAGCAGCTTAGAAGGGCAGGGGCGAAACACCATATATTTT. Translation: CASSLEGQGRNTIYF.

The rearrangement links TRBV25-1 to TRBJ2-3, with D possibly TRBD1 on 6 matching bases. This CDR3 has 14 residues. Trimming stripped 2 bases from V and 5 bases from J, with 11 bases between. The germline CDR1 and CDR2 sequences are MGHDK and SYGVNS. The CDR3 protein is CASSEGGAGDTQYF. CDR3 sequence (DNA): TGTGCCAGCAGTGAAGGGGGCGCGGGAGATACGCAGTATTTT.

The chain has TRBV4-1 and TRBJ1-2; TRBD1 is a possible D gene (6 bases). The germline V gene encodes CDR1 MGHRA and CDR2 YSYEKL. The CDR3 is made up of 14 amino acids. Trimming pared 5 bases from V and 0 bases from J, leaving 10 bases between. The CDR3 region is CASSWDTTNYGYTF. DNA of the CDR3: TGCGCCAGCAGCTGGGACACCACTAACTATGGCTACACCTTC.

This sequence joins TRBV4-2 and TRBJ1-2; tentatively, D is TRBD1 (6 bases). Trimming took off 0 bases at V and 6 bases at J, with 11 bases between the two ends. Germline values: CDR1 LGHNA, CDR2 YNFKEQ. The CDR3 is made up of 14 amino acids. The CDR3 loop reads CASSQEVRGDGYTF. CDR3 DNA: TGTGCCAGCAGCCAAGAAGTCAGGGGAGATGGCTACACCTTC.

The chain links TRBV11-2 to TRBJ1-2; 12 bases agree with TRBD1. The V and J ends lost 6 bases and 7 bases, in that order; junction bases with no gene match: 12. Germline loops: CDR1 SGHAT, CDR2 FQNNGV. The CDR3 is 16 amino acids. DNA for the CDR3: TGTGCCAGCAGAGTGGGGACAGGGGGCGCGTTGGGTGGCTACACCTTC. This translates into CASRVGTGGALGGYTF.

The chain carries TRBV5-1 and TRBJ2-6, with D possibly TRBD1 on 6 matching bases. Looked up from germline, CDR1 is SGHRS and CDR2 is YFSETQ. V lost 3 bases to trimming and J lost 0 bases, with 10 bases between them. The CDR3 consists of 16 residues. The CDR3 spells CASSSQGSSGANVLTF. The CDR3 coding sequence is TGCGCCAGCAGCTCACAGGGAAGCTCTGGGGCCAACGTCCTGACTTTC.

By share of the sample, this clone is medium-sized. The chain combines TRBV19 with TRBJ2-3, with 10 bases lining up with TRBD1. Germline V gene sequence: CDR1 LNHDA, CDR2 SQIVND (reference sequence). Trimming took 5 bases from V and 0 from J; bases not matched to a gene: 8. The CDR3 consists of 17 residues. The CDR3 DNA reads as TGTGCCAGTAGTTCCCCGGACAGGGGGTTAAGCACAGATACGCAGTATTTT. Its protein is CASSSPDRGLSTDTQYF.

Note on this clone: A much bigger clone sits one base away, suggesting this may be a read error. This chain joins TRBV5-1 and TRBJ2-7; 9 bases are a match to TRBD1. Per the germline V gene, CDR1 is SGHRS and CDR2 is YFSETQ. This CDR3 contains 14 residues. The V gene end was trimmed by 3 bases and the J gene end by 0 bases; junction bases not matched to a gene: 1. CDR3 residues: CASSSGQGSYEQYF. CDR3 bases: TGCGCCAGCAGCTCGGGACAGGGCTCCTACGAGCAGTACTTC.